This T cell receptor beta chain was captured by sequencing in a study of blood T cell repertoires in COVID-19. TCRdb's table, derived via immunoSEQ multiplex PCR, lists solely in-frame clones and lacks some. This sample carries approximately 250,000 clones, approximately 90% of them seen once, and the ten largest clones take around 4%. This clonotype was obtained from a woman in her twenties or thirties who had recovered from COVID-19. The sequenced sample consisted of PBMCs or T cells enriched from blood (not recorded which).

The DNA of the CDR3 is TGCAGCGTTGAAAACCGGGACAGGGCCGATGAGCAGTTCTTC. Protein sequence: CSVENRDRADEQFF. J is TRBJ2-1 and V is TRBV29-1, with 9 bases aligning to TRBD1. V shed 2 bases, J shed 8 bases, and the junction held 7 bases outside the gene matches. CDR3 length equals 14 residues. Germline V gene lookup returns CDR1 SQVTM and CDR2 ANQGSEA.